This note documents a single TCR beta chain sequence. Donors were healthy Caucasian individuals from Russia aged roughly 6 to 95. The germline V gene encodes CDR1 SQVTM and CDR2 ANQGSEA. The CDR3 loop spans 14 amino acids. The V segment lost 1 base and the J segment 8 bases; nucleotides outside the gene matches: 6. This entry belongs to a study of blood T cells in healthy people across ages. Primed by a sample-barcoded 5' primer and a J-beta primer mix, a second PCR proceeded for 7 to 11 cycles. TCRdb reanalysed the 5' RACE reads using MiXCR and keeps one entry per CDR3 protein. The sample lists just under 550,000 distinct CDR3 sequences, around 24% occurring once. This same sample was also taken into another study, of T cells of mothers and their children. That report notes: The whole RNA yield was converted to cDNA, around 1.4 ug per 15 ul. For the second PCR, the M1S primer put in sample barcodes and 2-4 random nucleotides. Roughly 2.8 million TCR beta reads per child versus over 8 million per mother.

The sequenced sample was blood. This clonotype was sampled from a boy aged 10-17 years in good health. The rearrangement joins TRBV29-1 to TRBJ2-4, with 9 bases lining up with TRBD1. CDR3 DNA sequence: TGCAGCGTTGAAGGGACAGGGGAAACAGACATTCAGTACTTC. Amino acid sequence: CSVEGTGETDIQYF.